The clone carrying this TCR beta chain was picked up a small number of times. What it recognizes is unknown. The sample comes from a study of T cell repertoires in cytomegalovirus infection. There are 14 residues in the CDR3. Germline assignment: CDR1 SEHNR and CDR2 FQNEAQ (reference sequence). V was clipped by 5 bases and J by 11 bases; unmatched bases: 7. TCRdb itself ran the reads through MiXCR, one entry per CDR3 protein. This table has approximately 990,000 distinct CDR3 sequences, under 40% appearing once. The chain carries TRBV7-9 and TRBJ1-5; 12 nucleotides line up with TRBD1. Sequences were derived from cultured CD8+ T cells from PBMCs, sampled from culture after CMV antigen stimulation. The receptor was isolated from a human donor in good health (CMV status not recorded). Some clones in this sample may be carry-over from other donors' samples. CDR3 sequence reads: CASSGTGGGMTQHF. The CDR3 DNA is TGTGCCAGCAGCGGGACAGGGGGCGGAATGACCCAGCATTTT.